The source of this T cell receptor (beta chain) is a study of shared clonotypes between healthy human individuals. The CDR3 consists of 12 residues. Deletions cut 5 bases from V and 4 bases from J, with 7 bases between. Germline V gene sequence: CDR1 MDHEN, CDR2 SYDVKM. In the sorted-subset replicate PCRs, around 200 ng DNA, 25,000 to 30,000 T cell genomes, was used. Sequencing was performed with immunoSEQ multiplex PCR; in TCRdb, only in-frame clones are kept and a portion is missing. The sample lists 150,000 to 200,000 clones, about 66% occurring once. The sequence derives from a man aged 25 to 40 in good health. The sequencing sample was made of memory CD4+ T cells sorted from blood. As for subset: CD45RA-negative fraction. This chain uses TRBV28 with TRBJ2-3; D not certain. The CDR3 sequence is CASSMRPDTQYF. The CDR3 coding sequence is TGTGCCAGCAGTATGCGTCCAGATACGCAGTATTTT.